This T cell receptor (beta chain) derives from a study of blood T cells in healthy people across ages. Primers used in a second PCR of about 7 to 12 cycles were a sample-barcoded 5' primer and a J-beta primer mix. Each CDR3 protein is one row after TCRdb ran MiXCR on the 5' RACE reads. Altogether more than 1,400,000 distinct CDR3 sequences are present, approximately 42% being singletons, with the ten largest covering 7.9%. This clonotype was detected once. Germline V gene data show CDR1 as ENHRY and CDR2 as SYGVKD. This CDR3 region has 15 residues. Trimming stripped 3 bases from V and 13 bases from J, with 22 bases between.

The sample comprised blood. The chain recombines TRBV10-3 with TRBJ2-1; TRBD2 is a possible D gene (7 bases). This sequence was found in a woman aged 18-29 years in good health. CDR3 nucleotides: TGTGCCATCAGTGACTCGGGGAGGGCAGGGGAGACCCAGTTCTTC. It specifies CAISDSGRAGETQFF.